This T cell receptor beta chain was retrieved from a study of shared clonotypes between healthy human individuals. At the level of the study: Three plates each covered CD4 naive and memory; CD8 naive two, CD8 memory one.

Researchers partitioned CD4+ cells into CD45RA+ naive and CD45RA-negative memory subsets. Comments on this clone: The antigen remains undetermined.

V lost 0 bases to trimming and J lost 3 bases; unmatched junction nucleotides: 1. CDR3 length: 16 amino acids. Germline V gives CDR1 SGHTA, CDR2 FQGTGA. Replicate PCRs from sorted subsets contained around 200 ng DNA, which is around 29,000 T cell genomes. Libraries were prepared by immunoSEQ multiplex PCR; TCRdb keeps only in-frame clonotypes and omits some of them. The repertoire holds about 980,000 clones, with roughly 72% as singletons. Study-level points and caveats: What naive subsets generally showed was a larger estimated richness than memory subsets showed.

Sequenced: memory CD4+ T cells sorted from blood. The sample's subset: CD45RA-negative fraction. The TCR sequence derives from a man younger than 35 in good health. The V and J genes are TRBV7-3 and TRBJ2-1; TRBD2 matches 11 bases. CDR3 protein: CASSLTSGGVYNEQFF. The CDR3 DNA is TGTGCCAGCAGCTTAACTAGCGGGGGGGTCTACAATGAGCAGTTCTTC.